The 30 T cell receptor beta chains listed next were all sequenced from one sample in a study of CD8+ T cells in alopecia areata. The treatment here: oral pan-JAK inhibitor, 5-10 mg twice daily. Sequencing used cDNA as its template, made by extracting RNA and reverse transcribing it. The repertoire was sequenced with immunoSEQ multiplex PCR; TCRdb's copy has only in-frame clones and lacks some. The top ten hold about 2.6% of the sample, which has about 210,000 clones, approximately 45% seen once. Sequenced material: CD4+ T cells sorted from blood, taken around week 37, from a patient treated with tofacitinib. The receptors derive from a human donor with alopecia areata.

About this clone: At one end the junction does not follow the germline gene, possibly because of a read error. V gene TRBV28 combines with J gene TRBJ2-5; D tentatively fits TRBD1 or TRBD2 (5 bases each). The length of the CDR3 is 13 residues. Germline lookup yields CDR1 MDHEN and CDR2 SYDVKM. CDR3 protein: CASSPPGPSGWNF. As DNA, the CDR3 is TGTGCCAGCAGCCCTCCGGGACCCTCGGGATGGAACTTC. The whole variable domain, filled in from reference TRBV28 and TRBJ2-5, reads DVKVTQSSRYLVKRTGEKVFLECVQDMDHENMFWYRQDPGLGLRLIYFSYDVKMKEKGDIPEGYSVSREKKERFSLILESASTNQTSMYLCASSPPGPSGWNFGPGTRLLVL.

This clone turned up a few times. The genes are TRBV7-8 and TRBJ2-5; the match to TRBD1 covers 8 bases. J gave up 2 bases and V 5 bases, and 4 bases lay outside the gene matches. Germline assignment: CDR1 SGHVS and CDR2 FQNEAQ. The CDR3 covers 14 residues. The CDR3 region is CASSQGQGQETQYF. The CDR3 DNA reads as TGTGCCAGCAGCCAAGGACAGGGACAAGAGACCCAGTACTTC.

This clone showed up just a few times. The chain employs TRBV28 and TRBJ2-7; D gene unclear. Germline values: CDR1 MDHEN, CDR2 SYDVKM. The CDR3 totals 12 residues. V was shortened by 3 bases and J by 2 bases, with 5 bases between the two germline ends. The CDR3 loop is CASSFWPYEQYF. The CDR3 region has the DNA TGTGCCAGCAGTTTTTGGCCCTACGAGCAGTACTTC.

On this clone itself: The junction shows a germline mismatch at one end, possibly a read error. The V and J genes are TRBV6-4 and TRBJ2-1; perhaps D is TRBD1 or TRBD2 (5 bases each). The CDR3 length is 12 residues. Germline CDR1 MRHNA, CDR2 SNTAGT. Written as DNA, the CDR3 is TGTGCCAGCAGTGACAACCGGGGCGGCATGGTCTTC. Encoded protein: CASSDNRGGMVF.

In this sample, this clone turned up a few times. V and J are TRBV29-1 and TRBJ2-1, with D perhaps assigned TRBD1 or TRBD2 (5 bases each). V was cut by 6 bases and J by 4 bases, with 10 bases left in between. CDR1 is SQVTM, CDR2 ANQGSEA, per germline. CDR3 length equals 12 residues. The CDR3 region has the DNA TGCAGCGTGGGGGACGGATACAATGAGCAGTTCTTC. Amino acids: CSVGDGYNEQFF.

V usage is TRBV2 and J usage is TRBJ2-3; D remains unclear. Looked up from germline, CDR1 is SNHLY and CDR2 is FYNNEI. The CDR3 length is 12 residues. V was shortened by 8 bases and J by 0 bases, with 6 bases between the two germline ends. CDR3 residues: CASSFSTDTQYF. The CDR3 region has the DNA TGTGCCAGCTCTTTTAGCACAGATACGCAGTATTTT.

This sequence joins TRBV29-1 and TRBJ2-3; 9 positions match TRBD1. V trimming: 7 bases; J trimming: 1 base; junction bases outside the gene matches: 3. This CDR3 comprises 13 residues. Germline loops: CDR1 SQVTM, CDR2 ANQGSEA. The CDR3 coding sequence is TGCAGCGCCCGGACAGGGGGCACAGATACGCAGTATTTT. Translation: CSARTGGTDTQYF.

V is TRBV27 and J is TRBJ1-2; D gene unclear. The V end was cut by 5 bases, the J end by 3 bases, with 10 bases between. The germline V gene has CDR1 MNHEY and CDR2 SMNVEV (reference sequence). The CDR3 totals 13 residues. Written as DNA, the CDR3 is TGTGCCAGCAGTCCAACGGGCCACTATGGCTACACCTTC. The encoded protein is CASSPTGHYGYTF.

J is TRBJ2-2 and V is TRBV4-2; tentatively, D is TRBD1 or TRBD2 (5 bases each). Germline lookup yields CDR1 LGHNA and CDR2 YNFKEQ. CDR3 length equals 16 residues. V was pared by 5 bases and J by 2 bases, with 15 bases between. The CDR3 here is CASSLRETANTGELFF. The CDR3 nucleotides are TGTGCCAGCAGCTTGAGGGAGACAGCAAACACCGGGGAGCTGTTTTTT.

V and J are TRBV7-2 and TRBJ2-5; TRBD2 matches at 7 bases. V shed 4 bases, J shed 4 bases, and the junction held 15 bases outside the gene matches. The V gene's germline CDR1 is SGHTA and CDR2 FQGNSA. CDR3 size: 17 residues. The CDR3 DNA sequence: TGTGCCAGCAGCTCCCGAGGGCGGGAGAGGCCCCCAGAGACCCAGTACTTC. This encodes CASSSRGRERPPETQYF.

The chain employs TRBV5-6 and TRBJ1-5; the D is unclear. The V end lost 4 bases, the J end lost 0 bases, and 8 bases lay between the germline ends. The V gene's germline CDR1 is SGHDT and CDR2 YYEEEE. The CDR3 sequence is 14 residues long. The CDR3 loop reads CASSPEPSNQPQHF. The CDR3 DNA reads TGTGCCAGCAGCCCCGAGCCTAGCAATCAGCCCCAGCATTTT.

This clone occurred a few times. The rearrangement links TRBV14 to TRBJ2-2; 9 bases are a match to TRBD2. In germline, CDR1 is SGHDN, CDR2 FVKESK. V gave up 6 bases and J gave up 5 bases; unmatched junction bases: 10. The CDR3 has 16 residues. The CDR3 DNA reads as TGTGCCAGCAGTCCGAATAGCGGGAGCGGGACCGGGGAGCTGTTTTTT. Its protein product is CASSPNSGSGTGELFF.

The chain has TRBV30 and TRBJ2-1, with no clear D. The ends were cut back, 6 bases at V and 4 bases at J, with 13 bases in the middle. Germline assignment: CDR1 GTSNPN and CDR2 SVGIG (reference sequence). The CDR3 is 13 amino acids. In DNA, the CDR3 is TGTGCCTGCGATAGAGTTCATTACAATGAGCAGTTCTTC. Protein sequence: CACDRVHYNEQFF.

This sequence joins TRBV7-2 and TRBJ2-7; 8 bases match TRBD2. The CDR3 spans 14 residues. The ends lost 5 bases at V and 5 bases at J; junction bases unmatched: 8. Germline lookup yields CDR1 SGHTA and CDR2 FQGNSA. Written as DNA, the CDR3 is TGTGCCAGCAGCGAAAGCGGGAGCAGGGACGAGCAGTACTTC. Its protein product is CASSESGSRDEQYF.

The J gene is TRBJ1-5, the V gene TRBV30; possibly TRBD1 for D (6 bases). V was trimmed by 0 bases and J by 5 bases, leaving 11 bases between them. In germline, CDR1 is GTSNPN, CDR2 SVGIG (reference sequence). The CDR3 totals 14 residues. The CDR3 spells CAWSVRGADQPQHF. The CDR3 coding sequence is TGTGCCTGGAGTGTACGGGGGGCCGATCAGCCCCAGCATTTT.

The chain joins TRBV30 to TRBJ2-4, with 8 bases identical to TRBD1. V gave up 1 base and J gave up 5 bases; unmatched junction bases: 7. This CDR3 contains 15 residues. Germline CDR1 is GTSNPN and CDR2 is SVGIG (reference sequence). As DNA, the CDR3 is TGTGCCTGGAGTGATGGACAGGGAAGGCAAAACATTCAGTACTTC. This encodes CAWSDGQGRQNIQYF.

V is TRBV25-1 and J is TRBJ2-1; 9 bases are a match to TRBD2. V shed 4 bases, J shed 5 bases, and the junction held 6 bases outside the gene matches. The CDR3 runs to 15 residues. Looked up from germline, CDR1 is MGHDK and CDR2 is SYGVNS. The CDR3, as DNA: TGTGCCAGCAGTGGTAGCGGGAGTTTAAACAATGAGCAGTTCTTC. Translated, it gives CASSGSGSLNNEQFF.

This clone occurred a few times. The chain links TRBV5-1 to TRBJ2-5; the match to TRBD2 covers 9 bases. The CDR3 covers 15 residues. Trimming removed 2 bases from V and 4 bases from J; junction bases left unmatched: 6. CDR1 and CDR2 (germline): SGHRS, YFSETQ. In DNA form, the CDR3 reads TGCGCCAGCAGCTTCCTAGCGGGGCGGGGAGAGACCCAGTACTTC. Translated: CASSFLAGRGETQYF.

This rearrangement joins TRBV28 to TRBJ2-7, with TRBD1 identical over 12 bases. The J segment lost 3 bases and the V segment lost 6 bases, leaving 9 bases of the junction unmatched. The germline V gene has CDR1 MDHEN and CDR2 SYDVKM. There are 16 residues in the CDR3. For the CDR3, the DNA is TGTGCCAGCAGACGCTCCGGGACAGGGGGCTTCTACGAGCAGTACTTC. It translates to CASRRSGTGGFYEQYF.

The chain couples TRBV5-1 to TRBJ2-3; 10 nucleotides agree with TRBD2. Germline V gene sequence: CDR1 SGHRS, CDR2 YFSETQ. V lost 0 bases, J lost 6 bases, and 1 base stayed unmatched. CDR3 length: 14 amino acids. As DNA, the CDR3 is TGCGCCAGCAGCTTGGTAGCGGGAGGCGATACGCAGTATTTT. Its translation is CASSLVAGGDTQYF.

The table lists this clone with a few counts. The V and J genes are TRBV29-1 and TRBJ1-5; D remains ambiguous. V shed 4 bases and J shed 0 bases, with 7 bases lying between them. The CDR3 runs 13 residues. Looked up from germline, CDR1 is SQVTM and CDR2 is ANQGSEA. Here the CDR3 reads CSVAGDSNQPQHF. In DNA form, the CDR3 reads TGCAGCGTTGCTGGGGATAGCAATCAGCCCCAGCATTTT.

This clone came up a few times. The chain has TRBV25-1 and TRBJ1-1; no clear D gene. Germline CDR1 and CDR2: MGHDK and SYGVNS. V was cut by 7 bases and J by 1 base, with 4 bases left in between. The CDR3 is 11 residues long. CDR3 nucleotides: TGTGCCAGCACTACGAACACTGAAGCTTTCTTT. It is translated as CASTTNTEAFF.

The chain links TRBV5-4 to TRBJ2-7, with 7 bases matching TRBD2. CDR1 is SGHNT, CDR2 YYREEE, per germline (reference sequence). The CDR3 consists of 15 residues. V lost 5 bases to trimming and J lost 1 base; unmatched junction nucleotides: 9. CDR3 amino acids: CASRPQGGASYEQYF. The CDR3, as DNA: TGTGCCAGCAGACCCCAGGGAGGGGCATCCTACGAGCAGTACTTC.

In the case of this clone: At the DNA level, this CDR3 is encoded by other sequences in the same sample as well. The chain joins TRBV11-2 to TRBJ2-1; D gene uncertain. The CDR3 sequence is 15 residues long. Trimming shortened V by 2 bases and J by 1 base, and 9 bases separated the two germline ends. CDR1 is SGHAT and CDR2 is FQNNGV in the germline V gene. The CDR3 region has the DNA TGTGCCAGCAGCTTATACGGCGGTTCCTACAATGAGCAGTTCTTC. Its translation: CASSLYGGSYNEQFF.

The chain has TRBV2 and TRBJ1-4, with D hard to call. With 6 bases removed from V and 4 bases from J, the gap between germline ends came to 9 bases. Germline assignment: CDR1 SNHLY and CDR2 FYNNEI. There are 13 residues in the CDR3. CDR3 amino acids: CASRQLNNEKLFF. The CDR3 DNA sequence: TGTGCCAGCAGACAGCTAAATAATGAAAAACTGTTTTTT. Using reference TRBV2 and TRBJ1-4 for the parts outside the CDR3, the full variable domain is EPEVTQTPSHQVTQMGQEVILRCVPISNHLYFYWYRQILGQKVEFLVSFYNNEISEKSEIFDDQFSVERPDGSNFTLKIRSTKLEDSAMYFCASRQLNNEKLFFGSGTQLSVL.

This sequence joins TRBV2 and TRBJ2-7; 9 bases are a match to TRBD1. The CDR3 runs 14 residues. The V segment lost 2 bases and the J segment 9 bases; nucleotides outside the gene matches: 8. Germline V lookup: CDR1 SNHLY, CDR2 FYNNEI. CDR3 loop: CASSETGQGTGQYF. The CDR3 region has the DNA TGTGCCAGCAGTGAAACAGGACAGGGGACCGGGCAGTACTTC.

This chain connects TRBV7-2 to TRBJ2-1; the D gene is possibly TRBD2 (7 bases). Looked up from germline, CDR1 is SGHTA and CDR2 is FQGNSA. The CDR3 spans 16 residues. The V gene lost 7 bases and the J gene lost 7 bases, with 23 bases spanning the gap. DNA for the CDR3: TGTGCCAGCACCGTAGGGGGGAGGGTCAAGGGGAATGAGCAGTTCTTC. Translated: CASTVGGRVKGNEQFF. Drawing the rest from reference TRBV7-2 and TRBJ2-1, the complete variable domain is GAGVSQSPSNKVTEKGKDVELRCDPISGHTALYWYRQSLGQGLEFLIYFQGNSAPDKSGLPSDRFSAERTGGSVSTLTIQRTQQEDSAVYLCASTVGGRVKGNEQFFGPGTRLTVL.

This chain joins TRBV9 and TRBJ2-7; 8 nucleotides line up with TRBD2. V dropped 0 bases and J dropped 8; count of bases not matched to a gene: 4. Per the germline V gene, CDR1 is SGDLS and CDR2 is YYNGEE. CDR3 length: 13 amino acids. The CDR3 sequence: CASSVAAGGKQYF. In DNA form, the CDR3 reads TGTGCCAGCAGCGTAGCGGCGGGGGGCAAGCAGTACTTC.

The chain carries TRBV6-1 and TRBJ2-7; the D is unclear. Trimming took off 11 bases at V and 5 bases at J, with 19 bases between the two ends. The CDR3 extends over 13 amino acids. Looked up from germline, CDR1 is MNHNS and CDR2 is SASEGT. The CDR3 DNA reads as TGTGCCGTCCCAGCGACGTTCGCCCACGAGCAGTACTTC. Its translation: CAVPATFAHEQYF.

This clone came up many times. The chain joins TRBV2 to TRBJ1-1; 12 nucleotides line up with TRBD1. Trimming cost V 4 bases and J 5 bases; bases outside gene matches: 5. The CDR3 consists of 15 residues. CDR1 SNHLY and CDR2 FYNNEI come from the germline V gene. The CDR3 nucleotides are TGTGCCAGCAGTGGGGACAGGGGGCGAAATACTGAAGCTTTCTTT. It codes for CASSGDRGRNTEAFF. Full variable domain (rest looked up from reference TRBV2 and TRBJ1-1): EPEVTQTPSHQVTQMGQEVILRCVPISNHLYFYWYRQILGQKVEFLVSFYNNEISEKSEIFDDQFSVERPDGSNFTLKIRSTKLEDSAMYFCASSGDRGRNTEAFFGQGTRLTVV.